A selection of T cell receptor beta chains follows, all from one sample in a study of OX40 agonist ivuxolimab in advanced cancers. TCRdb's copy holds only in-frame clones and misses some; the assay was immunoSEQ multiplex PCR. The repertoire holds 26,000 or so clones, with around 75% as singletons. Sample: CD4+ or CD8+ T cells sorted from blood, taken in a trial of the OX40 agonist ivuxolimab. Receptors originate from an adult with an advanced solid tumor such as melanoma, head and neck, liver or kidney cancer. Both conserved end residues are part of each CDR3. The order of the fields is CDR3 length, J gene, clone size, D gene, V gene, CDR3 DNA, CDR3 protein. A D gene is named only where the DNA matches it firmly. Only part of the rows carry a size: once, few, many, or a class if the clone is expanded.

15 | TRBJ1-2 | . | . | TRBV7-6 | TGTGCCAGCAGCACCGCCACAGGCCTCTCGGGGGGCTACACCTTC | CASSTATGLSGGYTF
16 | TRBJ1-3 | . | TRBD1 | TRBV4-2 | TGTGCCAGCAGCCAAGAACGGACAGGGTTTGGAAACACCATATATTTT | CASSQERTGFGNTIYF
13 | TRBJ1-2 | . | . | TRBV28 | TGTGCCAGCAGTCAGGGGTTTAGCTATGGCTACACCTTC | CASSQGFSYGYTF
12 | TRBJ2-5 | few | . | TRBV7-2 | TGTGCCAGCAGCTGGTACCAAGAGACCCAGTACTTC | CASSWYQETQYF
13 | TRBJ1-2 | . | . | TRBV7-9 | TGTGCCAGCAACCCCCCGGCCCACTATGGCTACACCTTC | CASNPPAHYGYTF
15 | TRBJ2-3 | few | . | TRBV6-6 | TGTGCCAGCAGGGATTCAGGGGGGTCCACAGATACGCAGTATTTT | CASRDSGGSTDTQYF
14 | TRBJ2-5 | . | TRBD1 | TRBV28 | TGTGCCAGCACGCAAGTGGGACAGAAAGAGACCCAGTACTTC | CASTQVGQKETQYF
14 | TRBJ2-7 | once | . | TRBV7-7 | TGTGCCGTGGGAGGGTCGGCAGGGGTTTACGAGCAGTACTTC | CAVGGSAGVYEQYF
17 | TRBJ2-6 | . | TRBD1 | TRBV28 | TGTGCCAGCCGGGACAGGGGATATGACTCTGGGGCCAACGTCCTGACTTTC | CASRDRGYDSGANVLTF
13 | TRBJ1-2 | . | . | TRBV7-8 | TGTGCCAGCAGCTTACTCTTATCACATGGCTACACCTTC | CASSLLLSHGYTF
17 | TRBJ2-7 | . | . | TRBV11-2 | TGTGCCAGCAGCTTCCGGACAGTCACCACCGGAAACTACGAGCAGTACTTC | CASSFRTVTTGNYEQYF
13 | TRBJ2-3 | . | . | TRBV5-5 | TGTGCCAGCAGCTTGGGGTGGGGCGGTAAGCAGTATTTT | CASSLGWGGKQYF
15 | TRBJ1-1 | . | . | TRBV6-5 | TGTGCCAGCAGTTACGATATTCGCAGAGGCACTGAAGCTTTCTTT | CASSYDIRRGTEAFF
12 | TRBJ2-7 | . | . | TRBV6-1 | TGTGCCACAGAGAAAGGGGCCTACGAGCAGTACTTC | CATEKGAYEQYF
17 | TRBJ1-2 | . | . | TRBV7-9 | TGTGCCAGCAGCCCCTTTAGGCCAACGCTAGCTAACTATGGCTACACCTTC | CASSPFRPTLANYGYTF
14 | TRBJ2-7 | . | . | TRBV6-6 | TGTGCCAGCAACTCGCGGCCAGGGGATTACGAGCAGTACTTC | CASNSRPGDYEQYF
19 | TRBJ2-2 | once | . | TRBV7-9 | TGTGCCAGCAGCTTAGCGTCAGAGGGGATTGTGGTGAACACCGGGGAGCTGTTTTTT | CASSLASEGIVVNTGELFF
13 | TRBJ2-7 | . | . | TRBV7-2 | TGTGCCAGCAGCTCAGTAACAGGATACGAGCAGTACTTC | CASSSVTGYEQYF
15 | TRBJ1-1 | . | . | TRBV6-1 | TGTGCCAGCAGAGGGTTGCGGAGTCGTGTCACTGAAGCTTTCTTT | CASRGLRSRVTEAFF
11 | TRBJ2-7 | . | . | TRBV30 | TGTGCCGGGTCTCAAGACTCCTCGCAGTACTTC | CAGSQDSSQYF
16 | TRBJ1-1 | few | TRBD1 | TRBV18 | TGTGCCAGCTCACCCAGGGACAGGGGATCGGGCACTGAAGCTTTCTTT | CASSPRDRGSGTEAFF
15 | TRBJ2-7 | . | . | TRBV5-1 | TGCGCCAGCAGCTTGGTATCCGGGGGCAGCTACGAGCAGTACTTC | CASSLVSGGSYEQYF
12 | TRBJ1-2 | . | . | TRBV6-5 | TGTGCCAGCAGTTACAGGAACTATGGCTACACCTTC | CASSYRNYGYTF
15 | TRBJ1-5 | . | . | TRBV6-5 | TGTGCCAGCAGTCCTCAGGGGACCAGCAATCAGCCCCAGCATTTT | CASSPQGTSNQPQHF
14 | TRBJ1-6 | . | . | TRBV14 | TGTGCCAGCAGTCCGGGTTTCTATAATTCACCCCTCCACTTT | CASSPGFYNSPLHF
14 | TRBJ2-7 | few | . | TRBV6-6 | TGTGCCAGCAGGACCGAAGGACACTCCTACGAGCAGTACTTC | CASRTEGHSYEQYF
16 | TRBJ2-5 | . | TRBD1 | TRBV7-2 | TGTGCCAGCAGCTTAGGGGACAGGGGTGGCCGAGAGACCCAGTACTTC | CASSLGDRGGRETQYF
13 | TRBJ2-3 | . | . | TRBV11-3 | TGTGCCAGCAGCTTAGTGCTGGCAGATACGCAGTATTTT | CASSLVLADTQYF
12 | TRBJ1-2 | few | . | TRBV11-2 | TGTGCCAGCAGCTCGGAGGGGGATGGCTACACCTTC | CASSSEGDGYTF
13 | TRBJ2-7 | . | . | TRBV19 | TGTGCCAGTAGTATACTTCTAGGGGGTGAGCAGTACTTC | CASSILLGGEQYF
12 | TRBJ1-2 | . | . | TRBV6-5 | TGTGCCAGCAGTTACTCGAGGGTTTTCTACACCTTC | CASSYSRVFYTF
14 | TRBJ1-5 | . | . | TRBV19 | TGTGCCAGTAGTACCTCAAACAGCGGTCGGCCCCAGCATTTT | CASSTSNSGRPQHF
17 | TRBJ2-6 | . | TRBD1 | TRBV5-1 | TGCGCCAGCAGCCCTGGACAGGGCCCAGGGGGGGCCAACGTCCTGACTTTC | CASSPGQGPGGANVLTF
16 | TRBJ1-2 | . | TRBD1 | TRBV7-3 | TGTGCCAGCAGCTTGGGACAGGAGGGCATGGGGTATGGCTACACCTTC | CASSLGQEGMGYGYTF